The 18 T cell receptor beta chains given below trace back to one sample, sequenced in a study of early T cells in non-severe SARS-CoV-2 infection. TCRdb called the 5' RACE reads again in MiXCR, with one record for every CDR3 protein. The sample lists about 110,000 distinct CDR3 sequences, 10% to 15% seen once, with around 4% in the top ten. The sample was whole blood, taken at baseline. Receptors were obtained from an adult who was a healthcare worker with PCR-confirmed SARS-CoV-2 infection or an uninfected control (not recorded which).

This chain links TRBV12-3 or TRBV12-4 with TRBJ1-2, with D perhaps matching TRBD1 (6 bases). This CDR3 region has 14 residues. Trimming cost V 7 bases and J 2 bases, with 14 bases left between them. CDR3 amino acids: CASMLGTINYGYTF. CDR3 sequence (DNA): TGTGCCAGCATGCTAGGGACAATCAACTATGGCTACACCTTC.

This clonotype was counted between two and nine times. This chain connects TRBV7-2 to TRBJ1-6; 8 nucleotides line up with TRBD1. Germline CDR1 SGHTA, CDR2 FQGNSA. V was pared by 4 bases and J by 9 bases, with 5 bases of the junction left unmatched. There are 14 residues in the CDR3. In DNA, the CDR3 is TGTGCCAGCAGCTCCACGACAGGGGTTTCACCCCTCCACTTT. Translated: CASSSTTGVSPLHF. The full variable domain, rest sourced from reference TRBV7-2 and TRBJ1-6, is GAGVSQSPSNKVTEKGKDVELRCDPISGHTALYWYRQSLGQGLEFLIYFQGNSAPDKSGLPSDRFSAERTGGSVSTLTIQRTQQEDSAVYLCASSSTTGVSPLHFGNGTRLTVT.

This clonotype appeared many times. The CDR3 DNA follows: TGTGCCAGCAGCAGAAGCGGGACTAGCCAGATCAATGAGCAGTTCTTC. Translating gives CASSRSGTSQINEQFF. V usage is TRBV7-9 and J usage is TRBJ2-1; TRBD2 matches at 9 bases. Germline-derived CDR1 and CDR2 are SEHNR and FQNEAQ (reference sequence). V shed 5 bases and J 6 bases; nucleotides not matched to a gene: 11. CDR3 length: 16 residues.

This clonotype was counted a few times. The rearrangement links TRBV20-1 to TRBJ1-1, with 11 positions matching TRBD1. V trimming: 3 bases; J trimming: 5 bases; junction bases outside the gene matches: 5. CDR1 DFQATT and CDR2 SNEGSKA come from the germline V gene (reference sequence). The CDR3 length is 14 residues. The DNA for the CDR3 is TGCAGTGCTAGGGACAGGGGGCGAGAAACTGAAGCTTTCTTT. Its protein product is CSARDRGRETEAFF.

In its sample, this clonotype was seen many times. The CDR3 protein is CASSVTGQNTEAFF. The CDR3 nucleotides are TGTGCCAGCAGCGTAACGGGACAGAACACTGAAGCTTTCTTT. The chain employs TRBV9 and TRBJ1-1, with D maybe TRBD1 (6 bases). The V and J ends lost 1 base and 1 base respectively, with 8 bases between them. The CDR3 totals 14 residues. The V gene's germline CDR1 is SGDLS and CDR2 YYNGEE.

The chain is built from TRBV29-1 and TRBJ2-7; 9 nucleotides agree with TRBD1. The CDR3 spans 13 residues. From germline, CDR1 is SQVTM and CDR2 ANQGSEA. The V and J ends lost 4 bases and 3 bases, in that order; junction bases with no gene match: 4. The CDR3 spells CSVVGTGNYEQYF. CDR3 coding DNA: TGCAGCGTTGTGGGGACAGGGAACTACGAGCAGTACTTC.

The CDR3 region has the DNA TGTGCCAGCAGCTTCGGCCACGAAGGCGAGACCCAGTACTTC. It codes for CASSFGHEGETQYF. This rearrangement joins TRBV11-2 to TRBJ2-5; D remains ambiguous. Germline V gene lookup returns CDR1 SGHAT and CDR2 FQNNGV. V gave up 3 bases and J gave up 5 bases, with 13 bases separating them. The CDR3 length is 14 residues.

The genes are TRBV2 and TRBJ2-5; D uncertain. The CDR3 length is 15 residues. Germline V gives CDR1 SNHLY, CDR2 FYNNEI. V was pared by 0 bases and J by 1 base, with 9 bases between. The CDR3 DNA reads as TGTGCCAGCAGTGAAGCGCGGCAGATCCAAGAGACCCAGTACTTC. As protein: CASSEARQIQETQYF.

V gene TRBV6-2 or TRBV6-3 combines with J gene TRBJ1-2; D might be TRBD1 (5 bases). V lost 5 bases to trimming and J lost 4 bases, with 17 bases between them. Germline V gene lookup returns CDR1 MNHEY and CDR2 SVGEGT. CDR3 length: 15 amino acids. Here the CDR3 DNA reads TGTGCCAGCAGTCATGGGGGTCTGCTCCCCTATGGCTACACCTTC. Translating gives CASSHGGLLPYGYTF.

The CDR3 sequence is CAISKGRENTEAFF. The CDR3 DNA follows: TGTGCCATCAGCAAGGGACGGGAGAACACTGAAGCTTTCTTT. The chain couples TRBV10-3 to TRBJ1-1, with D perhaps TRBD1 (5 bases). CDR3 size: 14 residues. Germline CDR1 ENHRY, CDR2 SYGVKD. Trimming shortened V by 6 bases and J by 1 base, and 12 bases separated the two germline ends.

CDR3 sequence reads: CASSAGVTATEAFF. Written as DNA, the CDR3 is TGCGCCAGCAGTGCTGGGGTGACAGCCACTGAAGCTTTCTTT. The chain employs TRBV10-2 and TRBJ1-1; possible D gene TRBD1, 5 bases. This CDR3 spans 14 amino acids. Germline CDR1 and CDR2: WSHSY and SAAADI. V dropped 4 bases and J dropped 4 bases, with 13 bases sitting between them.

This clonotype was seen ten or more times. The rearrangement joins TRBV3-1 to TRBJ1-3; D perhaps matches TRBD1 (5 bases). CDR1 is LGHDT, CDR2 YNNKEL, per germline (reference sequence). V lost 4 bases and J lost 4, with 17 bases in between. This CDR3 spans 16 amino acids. The CDR3 sequence is CASSPRQSPRGNTIYF. The CDR3 DNA sequence: TGTGCCAGCAGCCCCCGACAGTCACCGCGAGGAAACACCATATATTTT.

This clonotype appeared many times. The chain links TRBV19 to TRBJ1-5; D is perhaps TRBD1 (5 bases). The CDR3 totals 15 residues. Trimming removed 3 bases from V and 4 bases from J, with 13 bases in between. In germline, CDR1 is LNHDA, CDR2 SQIVND (reference sequence). CDR3 in DNA: TGTGCCAGTAGTATTATGGGGCTGGGGAATCAGCCCCAGCATTTT. It is translated as CASSIMGLGNQPQHF.

The table lists this clonotype with many counts. This chain joins TRBV5-5 and TRBJ1-5; 8 bases align to TRBD1. CDR3 length: 14 residues. From germline, CDR1 is SGHKS and CDR2 YYEKEE (reference sequence). With V trimmed by 4 bases and J by 4 bases, 4 bases remained unmatched. Here the CDR3 reads CASSATGGNQPQHF. The CDR3 DNA is TGTGCCAGCAGCGCAACAGGGGGAAATCAGCCCCAGCATTTT.

The chain has TRBV9 and TRBJ2-3; 10 nucleotides agree with TRBD2. CDR3 length: 17 amino acids. V lost 3 bases to trimming and J lost 1 base; unmatched junction nucleotides: 8. Germline assignment: CDR1 SGDLS and CDR2 YYNGEE. CDR3 sequence: CASSARTGLAGTDTQYF. Written as DNA, the CDR3 is TGTGCCAGCAGCGCCCGGACCGGACTAGCGGGCACAGATACGCAGTATTTT.

The chain carries TRBV5-1 and TRBJ2-1; D uncertain. Between the trimmed V and J ends, which lost 4 bases and 0 bases, there was a span of 11 bases. Germline CDR1 and CDR2: SGHRS and YFSETQ. The CDR3 is 15 amino acids. This chain's CDR3 is CASSPEPYSYNEQFF. DNA for the CDR3: TGCGCCAGCAGCCCGGAGCCCTACTCCTACAATGAGCAGTTCTTC. The full variable domain, in which reference TRBV5-1 and TRBJ2-1 provide the parts outside the CDR3, is KAGVTQTPRYLIKTRGQQVTLSCSPISGHRSVSWYQQTPGQGLQFLFEYFSETQRNKGNFPGRFSGRQFSNSRSEMNVSTLELGDSALYLCASSPEPYSYNEQFFGPGTRLTVL.

This clonotype came up many times. The V call is TRBV28, the J call TRBJ2-3, with D possibly matching TRBD2 (6 bases). This CDR3 spans 15 amino acids. The germline CDR1 and CDR2 sequences are MDHEN and SYDVKM. Trimming pared 5 bases from V and 1 base from J, leaving 13 bases between. The CDR3 reads CASSTLGGGTDTQYF. In DNA, the CDR3 is TGTGCCAGCAGTACTTTAGGAGGGGGCACAGATACGCAGTATTTT. The full variable domain, rest sourced from reference TRBV28 and TRBJ2-3, is DVKVTQSSRYLVKRTGEKVFLECVQDMDHENMFWYRQDPGLGLRLIYFSYDVKMKEKGDIPEGYSVSREKKERFSLILESASTNQTSMYLCASSTLGGGTDTQYFGPGTRLTVL.

At least ten counts were recorded for this clonotype. The chain combines TRBV12-3 or TRBV12-4 with TRBJ2-3; D is perhaps TRBD1 (6 bases). This CDR3 has 15 amino acids. V lost 6 bases and J lost 4, with 17 bases in between. CDR3 coding DNA: TGTGCCAGCAGGAAGTCAGGGGTGGTGGCAGATACGCAGTATTTT. Amino acid sequence: CASRKSGVVADTQYF.